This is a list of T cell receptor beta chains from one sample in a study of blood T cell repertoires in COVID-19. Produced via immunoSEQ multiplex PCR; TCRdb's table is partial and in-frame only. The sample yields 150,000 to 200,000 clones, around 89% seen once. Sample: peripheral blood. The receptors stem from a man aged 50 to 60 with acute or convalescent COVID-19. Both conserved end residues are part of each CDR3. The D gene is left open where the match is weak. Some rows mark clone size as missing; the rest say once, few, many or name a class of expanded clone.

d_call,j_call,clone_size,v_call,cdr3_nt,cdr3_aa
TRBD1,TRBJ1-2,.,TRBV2,TGTGCCAGCAGTGGGTTGGACAGGGACTATGGCTACACCTTC,CASSGLDRDYGYTF
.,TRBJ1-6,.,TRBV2,TGTGCCAGCAGTGAGGGGTGGGGGACTGGGTCACCCCTCCACTTT,CASSEGWGTGSPLHF
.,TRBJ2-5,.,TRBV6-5,TGTGCCAGCAGGAGGAAGACCCCGACGCAAGAGACCCAGTACTTC,CASRRKTPTQETQYF
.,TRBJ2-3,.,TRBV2,TGTGCCAGCAGTGAAGCGGGAGTAGGCACAGATACGCAGTATTTT,CASSEAGVGTDTQYF
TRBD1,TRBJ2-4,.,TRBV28,TGTGCCAGCAGTCAAGGACAGGGGAGGACCAAAAACATTCAGTACTTC,CASSQGQGRTKNIQYF
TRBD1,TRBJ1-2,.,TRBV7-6,TGTGCCAGCAGCCGGGGACAGGGAGGAGGCTACACCTTC,CASSRGQGGGYTF
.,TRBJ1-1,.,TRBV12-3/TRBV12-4,TGTGCCAGCAGTTTGGAGGGGCCTGAAGCTTTCTTT,CASSLEGPEAFF
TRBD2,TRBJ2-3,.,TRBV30,TGTGCCTGGAGTGTAGCGGGAACTAGCACAGATACGCAGTATTTT,CAWSVAGTSTDTQYF
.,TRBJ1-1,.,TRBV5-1,TGCGCCAGCAGCTACGAGGGATCCGAAGCTTTCTTT,CASSYEGSEAFF
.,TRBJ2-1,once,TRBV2,TGTGCCAGCATCCAAAACCCCGGGTCCGCGGGCAATGAGCAGTTCTTC,CASIQNPGSAGNEQFF
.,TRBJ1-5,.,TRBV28,TGTGCCAGCGCAAGGGGGGGGGCCATGACGCAGCCCCAGCATTTT,CASARGGAMTQPQHF
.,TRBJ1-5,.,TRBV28,TGTGCCAGTCAGGCCGGGAATCTCGGCAATCAGCCCCAGCATTTT,CASQAGNLGNQPQHF
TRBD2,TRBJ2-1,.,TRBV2,TGTGCCAGCAATTTCGCACTAGCGGGAGGGAATGAGCAGTTCTTC,CASNFALAGGNEQFF
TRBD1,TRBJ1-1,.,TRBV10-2,TGCGCCAGCAAGGTCCCGGGACAGGGGGGAACTGAAGCTTTCTTT,CASKVPGQGGTEAFF
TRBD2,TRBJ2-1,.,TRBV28,TGTGCCAGCAGTTGGGCTAGCGGGAGCAATGAGCAGTTCTTC,CASSWASGSNEQFF
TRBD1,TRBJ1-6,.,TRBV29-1,TGCAGCGCCAGACAGGGGGCTCTTAATTCACCCCTCCACTTT,CSARQGALNSPLHF
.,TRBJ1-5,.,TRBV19,TGTGCCACTAGGGCAGGGGCCTTTAGCAATCAGCCCCAGCATTTT,CATRAGAFSNQPQHF
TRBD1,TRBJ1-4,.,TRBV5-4,TGTGCCAGCAGCTCGGGACAGCCCACGGGTGAAAAACTGTTTTTT,CASSSGQPTGEKLFF
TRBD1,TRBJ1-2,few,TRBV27,TGTGCCAGCAGACTAGCGGGACAGGGGGCGGGCGGCTACACCTTC,CASRLAGQGAGGYTF
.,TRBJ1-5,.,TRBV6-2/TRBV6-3,TGTGCCAGCAGTGACGGACAAATGGCCCAGCATTTT,CASSDGQMAQHF
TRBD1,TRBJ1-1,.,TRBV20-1,TGCAGTGCTAATGACAGGGTCACTGAAGCTTTCTTT,CSANDRVTEAFF
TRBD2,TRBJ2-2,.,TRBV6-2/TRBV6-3,TGTGCCAGCAGTTCTTGGGGGGGCACCGGGGAGCTGTTTTTT,CASSSWGGTGELFF
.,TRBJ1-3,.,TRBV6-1,TGTGCCAGCAGTGAAATAAGCGGAAACACCATATATTTT,CASSEISGNTIYF
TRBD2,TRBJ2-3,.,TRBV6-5,TGTGCCAGCAGTACGTTCGGGGGGGATACGCAGTATTTT,CASSTFGGDTQYF
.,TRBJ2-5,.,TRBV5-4,TGTGCCAGCAGTTTGGGCGGAGGCGGAGAGACCCAGTACTTC,CASSLGGGGETQYF
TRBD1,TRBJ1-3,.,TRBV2,TGTGCCAGCAGTAGGGACAGGCTAAACTCTGGAAACACCATATATTTT,CASSRDRLNSGNTIYF